This TCR beta chain was found in a study of response to subunit inactivated influenza vaccine. Study-level findings and limits: New T cells are recruited in small numbers by each seasonal influenza vaccination, according to the authors' suggestion.

This clonotype was detected a few times. The antigen is not known. TCRdb recomputed calls from the RT-PCR reads with MiXCR, one row per CDR3 protein. Of about 500,000 distinct CDR3 sequences listed, more than 15% are singletons. Per the germline V gene, CDR1 is SGHRS and CDR2 is YFSETQ. The CDR3 is 15 residues long. The V and J ends lost 4 bases and 5 bases respectively, with 15 bases between them. The TCR comes from a man aged 45-69 years who received an inactivated influenza vaccine. This sequence joins TRBV5-1 and TRBJ2-2; D may be TRBD1 (6 bases). Sequences were derived from CD4+ T cells sorted from PBMCs, sampled less than 30 months after vaccination. The chain's CDR3 is CASSPEGERTGELFF. The CDR3 DNA is TGCGCCAGCAGCCCCGAGGGGGAGCGGACCGGGGAGCTGTTTTTT.